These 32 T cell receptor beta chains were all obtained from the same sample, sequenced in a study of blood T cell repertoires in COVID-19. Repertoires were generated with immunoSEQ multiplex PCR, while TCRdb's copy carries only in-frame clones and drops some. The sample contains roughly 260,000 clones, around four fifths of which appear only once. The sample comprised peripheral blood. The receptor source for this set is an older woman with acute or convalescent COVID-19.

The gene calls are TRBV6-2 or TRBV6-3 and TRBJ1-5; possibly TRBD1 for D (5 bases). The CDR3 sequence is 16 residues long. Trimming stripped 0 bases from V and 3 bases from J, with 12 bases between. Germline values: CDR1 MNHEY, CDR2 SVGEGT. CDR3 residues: CASSYSEGTFNQPQHF. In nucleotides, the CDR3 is TGTGCCAGCAGTTACTCGGAGGGGACCTTCAATCAGCCCCAGCATTTT.

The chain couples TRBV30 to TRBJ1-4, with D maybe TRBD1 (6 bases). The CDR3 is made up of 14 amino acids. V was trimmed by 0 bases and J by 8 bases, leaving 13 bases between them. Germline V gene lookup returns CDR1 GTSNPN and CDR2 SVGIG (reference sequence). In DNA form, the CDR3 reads TGTGCCTGGAGTGTACCTGGGGGCGAAGAAAAACTGTTTTTT. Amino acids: CAWSVPGGEEKLFF.

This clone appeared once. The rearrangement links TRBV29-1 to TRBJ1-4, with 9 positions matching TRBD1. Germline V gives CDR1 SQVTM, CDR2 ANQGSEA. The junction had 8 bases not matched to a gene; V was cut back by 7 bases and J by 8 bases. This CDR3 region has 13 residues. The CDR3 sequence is CSGLQGAREKLFF. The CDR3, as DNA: TGCAGCGGTTTACAGGGGGCGAGGGAAAAACTGTTTTTT.

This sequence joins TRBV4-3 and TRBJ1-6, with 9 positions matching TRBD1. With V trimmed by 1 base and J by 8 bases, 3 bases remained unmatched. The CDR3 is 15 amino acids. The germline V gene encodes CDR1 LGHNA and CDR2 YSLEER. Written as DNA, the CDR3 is TGCGCCAGCAGCCAAGGAGGACAGGGGTATTCACCCCTCCACTTT. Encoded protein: CASSQGGQGYSPLHF.

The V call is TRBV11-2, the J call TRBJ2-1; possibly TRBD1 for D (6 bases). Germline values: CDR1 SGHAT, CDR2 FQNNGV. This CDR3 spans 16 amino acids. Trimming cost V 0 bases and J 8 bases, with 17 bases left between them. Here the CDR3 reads CASSLDVQGLFDEQFF. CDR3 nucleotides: TGTGCCAGCAGCTTAGATGTCCAGGGGTTGTTCGATGAGCAGTTCTTC. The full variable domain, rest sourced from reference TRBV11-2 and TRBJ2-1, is EAGVAQSPRYKIIEKRQSVAFWCNPISGHATLYWYQQILGQGPKLLIQFQNNGVVDDSQLPKDRFSAERLKGVDSTLKIQPAKLEDSAVYLCASSLDVQGLFDEQFFGPGTRLTVL.

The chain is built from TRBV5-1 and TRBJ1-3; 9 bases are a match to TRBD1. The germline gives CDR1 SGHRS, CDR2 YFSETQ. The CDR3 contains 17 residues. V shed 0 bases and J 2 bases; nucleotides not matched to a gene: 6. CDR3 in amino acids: CASSLVPGQGTGNTIYF. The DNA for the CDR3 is TGCGCCAGCAGCTTGGTTCCGGGACAGGGAACTGGAAACACCATATATTTT.

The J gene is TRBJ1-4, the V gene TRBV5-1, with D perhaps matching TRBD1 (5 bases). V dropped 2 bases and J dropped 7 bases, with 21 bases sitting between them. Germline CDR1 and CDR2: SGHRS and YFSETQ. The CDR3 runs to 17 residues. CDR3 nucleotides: TGCGCCAGCAGCTTACTCCAACGGGGACTGCAGGGTGAAAAACTGTTTTTT. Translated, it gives CASSLLQRGLQGEKLFF.

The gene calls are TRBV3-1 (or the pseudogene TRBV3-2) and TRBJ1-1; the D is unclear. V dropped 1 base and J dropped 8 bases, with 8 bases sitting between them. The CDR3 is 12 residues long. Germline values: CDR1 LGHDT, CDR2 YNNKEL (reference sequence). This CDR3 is CASSQVAQEAFF. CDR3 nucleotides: TGTGCCAGCAGCCAAGTTGCCCAGGAAGCTTTCTTT.

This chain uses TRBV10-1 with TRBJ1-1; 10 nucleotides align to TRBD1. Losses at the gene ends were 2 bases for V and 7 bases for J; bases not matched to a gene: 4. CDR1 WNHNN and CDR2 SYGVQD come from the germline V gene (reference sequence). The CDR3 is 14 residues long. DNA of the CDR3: TGCGCCAGCAGTGAGCCTGGACAGGGGGATGAAGCTTTCTTT. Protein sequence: CASSEPGQGDEAFF.

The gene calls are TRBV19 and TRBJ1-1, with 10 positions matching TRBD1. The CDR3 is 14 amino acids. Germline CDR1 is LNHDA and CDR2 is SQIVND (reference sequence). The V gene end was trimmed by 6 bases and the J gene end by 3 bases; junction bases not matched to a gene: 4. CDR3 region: CASSRQGAYTEAFF. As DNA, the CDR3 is TGTGCCAGTAGCAGACAGGGGGCTTACACTGAAGCTTTCTTT.

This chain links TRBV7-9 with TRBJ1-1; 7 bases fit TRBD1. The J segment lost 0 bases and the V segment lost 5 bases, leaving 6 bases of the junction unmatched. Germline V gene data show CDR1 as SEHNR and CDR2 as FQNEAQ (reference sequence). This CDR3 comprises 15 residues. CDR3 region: CASSASRGLNTEAFF. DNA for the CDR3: TGTGCCAGCAGCGCTAGTAGGGGGCTGAACACTGAAGCTTTCTTT.

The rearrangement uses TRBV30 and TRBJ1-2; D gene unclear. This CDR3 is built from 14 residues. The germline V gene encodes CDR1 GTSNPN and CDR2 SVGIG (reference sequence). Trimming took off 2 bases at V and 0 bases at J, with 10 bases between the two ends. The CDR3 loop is CAWSTPIANYGYTF. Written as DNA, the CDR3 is TGTGCCTGGAGTACCCCGATAGCTAACTATGGCTACACCTTC.

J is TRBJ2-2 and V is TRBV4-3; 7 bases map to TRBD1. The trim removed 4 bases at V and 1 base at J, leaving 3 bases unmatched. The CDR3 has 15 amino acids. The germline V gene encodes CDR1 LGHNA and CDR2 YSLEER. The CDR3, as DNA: TGCGCCAGCAGCCTCCGGGACAGGAACACCGGGGAGCTGTTTTTT. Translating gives CASSLRDRNTGELFF.

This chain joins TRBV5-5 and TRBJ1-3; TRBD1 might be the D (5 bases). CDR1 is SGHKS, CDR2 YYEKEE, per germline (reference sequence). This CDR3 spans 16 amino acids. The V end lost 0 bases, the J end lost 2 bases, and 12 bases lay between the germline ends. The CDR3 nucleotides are TGTGCCAGCAGCTTGGGGGGCCAGGGAACTGGAAACACCATATATTTT. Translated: CASSLGGQGTGNTIYF.

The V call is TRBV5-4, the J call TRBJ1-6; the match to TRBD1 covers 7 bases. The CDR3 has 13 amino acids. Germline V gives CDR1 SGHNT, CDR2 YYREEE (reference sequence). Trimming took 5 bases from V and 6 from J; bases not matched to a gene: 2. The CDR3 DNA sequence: TGTGCCAGCAGACAGGGGCCTAATTCACCCCTCCACTTT. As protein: CASRQGPNSPLHF.

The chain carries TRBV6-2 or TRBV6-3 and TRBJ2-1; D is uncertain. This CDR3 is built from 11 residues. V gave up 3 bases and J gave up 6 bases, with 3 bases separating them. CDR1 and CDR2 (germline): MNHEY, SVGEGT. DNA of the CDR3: TGTGCCAGCAGTTATATCAATGAGCAGTTCTTC. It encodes CASSYINEQFF.

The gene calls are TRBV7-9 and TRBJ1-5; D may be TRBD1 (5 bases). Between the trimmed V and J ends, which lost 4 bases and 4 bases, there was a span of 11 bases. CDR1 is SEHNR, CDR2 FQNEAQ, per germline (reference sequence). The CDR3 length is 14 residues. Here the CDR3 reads CASSSSGPNQPQHF. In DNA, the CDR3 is TGTGCCAGCAGCTCATCAGGGCCTAATCAGCCCCAGCATTTT. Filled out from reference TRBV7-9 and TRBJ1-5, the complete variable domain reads DTGVSQNPRHKITKRGQNVTFRCDPISEHNRLYWYRQTLGQGPEFLTYFQNEAQLEKSRLLSDRFSAERPKGSFSTLEIQRTEQGDSAMYLCASSSSGPNQPQHFGDGTRLSIL.

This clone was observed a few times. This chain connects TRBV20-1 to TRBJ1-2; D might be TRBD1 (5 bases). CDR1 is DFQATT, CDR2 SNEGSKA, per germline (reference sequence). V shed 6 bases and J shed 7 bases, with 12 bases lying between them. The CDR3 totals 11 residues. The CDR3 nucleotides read TGCAGTGCCTCGGGTCAGGGTGGCTACACCTTC. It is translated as CSASGQGGYTF.

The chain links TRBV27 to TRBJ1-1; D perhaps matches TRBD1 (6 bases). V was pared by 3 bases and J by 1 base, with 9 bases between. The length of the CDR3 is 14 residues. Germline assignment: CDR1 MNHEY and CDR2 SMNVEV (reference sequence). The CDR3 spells CASSLDRTNTEAFF. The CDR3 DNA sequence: TGTGCCAGCAGTTTGGACAGAACGAACACTGAAGCTTTCTTT.

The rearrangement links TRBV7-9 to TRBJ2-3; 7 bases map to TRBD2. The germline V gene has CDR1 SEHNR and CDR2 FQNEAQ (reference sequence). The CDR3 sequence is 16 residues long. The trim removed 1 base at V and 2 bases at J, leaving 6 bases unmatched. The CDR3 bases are TGTGCCAGCAGCTTAGGTTCCGGGGGGTTCACAGATACGCAGTATTTT. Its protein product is CASSLGSGGFTDTQYF.

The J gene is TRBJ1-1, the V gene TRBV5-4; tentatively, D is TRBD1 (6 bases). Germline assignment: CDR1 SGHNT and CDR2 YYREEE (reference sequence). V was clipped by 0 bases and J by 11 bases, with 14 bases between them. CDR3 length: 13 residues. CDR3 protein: CASSLAGTGFAFF. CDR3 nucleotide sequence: TGTGCCAGCAGCTTGGCCGGTACAGGGTTTGCTTTCTTT. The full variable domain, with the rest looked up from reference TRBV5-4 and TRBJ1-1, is ETGVTQSPTHLIKTRGQQVTLRCSSQSGHNTVSWYQQALGQGPQFIFQYYREEENGRGNFPPRFSGLQFPNYSSELNVNALELDDSALYLCASSLAGTGFAFFGQGTRLTVV.

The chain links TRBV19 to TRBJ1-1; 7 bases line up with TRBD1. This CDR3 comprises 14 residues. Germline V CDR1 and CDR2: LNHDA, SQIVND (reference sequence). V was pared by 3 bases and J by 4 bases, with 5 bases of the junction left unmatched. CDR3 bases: TGTGCCAGTAGTATTCGGGCAGGGGGCACTGAAGCTTTCTTT. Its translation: CASSIRAGGTEAFF.

Written as DNA, the CDR3 is TGTGCCAGCAGCCCAATGGGACAGGGAGGAACTGAAGCTTTCTTT. Amino acid sequence: CASSPMGQGGTEAFF. The chain couples TRBV7-2 to TRBJ1-1; 9 positions match TRBD1. The CDR3 runs 15 residues. Per the germline V gene, CDR1 is SGHTA and CDR2 is FQGNSA. V lost 5 bases, J lost 5 bases, and 9 bases stayed unmatched.

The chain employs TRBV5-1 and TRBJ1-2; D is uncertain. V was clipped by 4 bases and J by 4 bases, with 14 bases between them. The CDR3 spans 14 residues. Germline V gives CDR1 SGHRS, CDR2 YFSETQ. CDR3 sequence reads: CASSRDGSSYGYTF. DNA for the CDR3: TGCGCCAGCAGCCGTGATGGGAGCTCCTATGGCTACACCTTC.

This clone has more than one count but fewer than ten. CDR3 residues: CASSDPGVAGNTIYF. As DNA, the CDR3 is TGTGCCAGCTCTGATCCGGGGGTGGCTGGAAACACCATATATTTT. This rearrangement joins TRBV7-2 to TRBJ1-3; D possibly corresponds to TRBD1 (5 bases). The length of the CDR3 is 15 residues. Germline CDR1 is SGHTA and CDR2 is FQGNSA. V was pared by 8 bases and J by 2 bases, with 16 bases between.

CDR3 DNA: TGTGCCAGTAGTATCGGCGGACAGGGGTACATAAATGAGCAGTTCTTC. Amino acids: CASSIGGQGYINEQFF. The chain uses TRBV19 and TRBJ2-1; 9 bases line up with TRBD1. The CDR3 spans 16 residues. CDR1 and CDR2 (germline): LNHDA, SQIVND (reference sequence). V lost 3 bases to trimming and J lost 7 bases; unmatched junction nucleotides: 10. The variable domain in full, with the rest retrieved from reference TRBV19 and TRBJ2-1, is DGGITQSPKYLFRKEGQNVTLSCEQNLNHDAMYWYRQDPGQGLRLIYYSQIVNDFQKGDIAEGYSVSREKKESFPLTVTSAQKNPTAFYLCASSIGGQGYINEQFFGPGTRLTVL.

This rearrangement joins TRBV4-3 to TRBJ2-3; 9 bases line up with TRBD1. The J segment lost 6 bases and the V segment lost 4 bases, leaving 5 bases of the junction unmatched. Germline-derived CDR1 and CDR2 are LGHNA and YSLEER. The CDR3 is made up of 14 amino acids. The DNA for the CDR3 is TGCGCCAGCAGCCGGGACAGGGCCACGGATACGCAGTATTTT. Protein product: CASSRDRATDTQYF.

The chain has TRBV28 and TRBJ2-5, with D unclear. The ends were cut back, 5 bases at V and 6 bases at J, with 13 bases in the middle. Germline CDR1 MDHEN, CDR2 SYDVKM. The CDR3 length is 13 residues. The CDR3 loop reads CASSPVSPQTQYF. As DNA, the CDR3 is TGTGCCAGCAGTCCGGTTTCACCCCAGACCCAGTACTTC.

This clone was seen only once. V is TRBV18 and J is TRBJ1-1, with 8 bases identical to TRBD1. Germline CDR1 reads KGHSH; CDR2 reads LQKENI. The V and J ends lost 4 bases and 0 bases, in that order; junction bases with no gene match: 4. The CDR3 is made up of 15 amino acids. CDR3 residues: CASSQGQGLNTEAFF. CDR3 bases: TGTGCCAGCTCACAAGGACAGGGACTGAACACTGAAGCTTTCTTT.

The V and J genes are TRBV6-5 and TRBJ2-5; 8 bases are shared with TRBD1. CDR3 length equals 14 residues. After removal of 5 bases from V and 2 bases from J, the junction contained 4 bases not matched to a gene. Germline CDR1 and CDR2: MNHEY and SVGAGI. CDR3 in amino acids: CASSPWTGQETQYF. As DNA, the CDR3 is TGTGCCAGCAGTCCTTGGACAGGGCAAGAGACCCAGTACTTC.

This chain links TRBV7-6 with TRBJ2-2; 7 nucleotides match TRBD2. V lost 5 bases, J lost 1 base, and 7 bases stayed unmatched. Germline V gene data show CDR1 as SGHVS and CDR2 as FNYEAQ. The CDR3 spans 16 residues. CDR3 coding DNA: TGTGCCAGCAGCCCGGGACTACCCCTGAACACCGGGGAGCTGTTTTTT. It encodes CASSPGLPLNTGELFF.

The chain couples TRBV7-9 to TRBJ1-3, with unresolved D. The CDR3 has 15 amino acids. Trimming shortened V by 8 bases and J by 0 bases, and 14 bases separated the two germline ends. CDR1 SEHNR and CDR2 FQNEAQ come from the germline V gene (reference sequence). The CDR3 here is CASAEFTFSGNTIYF. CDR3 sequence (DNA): TGTGCCAGCGCGGAATTTACCTTCTCTGGAAACACCATATATTTT.